This is a list of T cell receptor beta chains from one sample in a study of blood T cells in healthy people across ages. TCRdb reprocessed the 5' RACE reads with MiXCR, giving one entry per CDR3 protein. The table has hundreds of thousands of distinct CDR3 sequences, 32% seen once; the top ten hold 15% to 17%. Sequenced input: blood. The receptors were sampled from a woman older than 75 in good health. The CDR3 runs from the conserved cysteine through the conserved F or W. Fields, in order: CDR3 protein, CDR3 DNA, clone size, D gene, V gene, CDR3 length, J gene. The D gene is left open where the match is weak. A row's size may be missing; if present it is once, few, many or a size class.

CASSLVAGGQQSYEQYF | TGTGCCAGCAGCTTAGTAGCGGGGGGGCAACAGTCCTACGAGCAGTACTTC | many | TRBD2 | TRBV7-2 | 17 | TRBJ2-7
CASSDKDGQGKEQFF | TGTGCCAGCAGCGACAAAGACGGACAGGGTAAAGAGCAGTTCTTC | . | TRBD1 | TRBV7-3 | 15 | TRBJ2-1
CATSRDIGGGGNQPQHF | TGTGCCACCAGCAGAGATATCGGGGGAGGAGGCAATCAGCCCCAGCATTTT | many | . | TRBV15 | 17 | TRBJ1-5
CSAPRDRGYYGYTF | TGCAGTGCTCCCCGGGACAGGGGGTACTATGGCTACACCTTC | . | TRBD1 | TRBV20-1 | 14 | TRBJ1-2
CASSLAPGGLTPLHF | TGTGCCAGCAGTTTAGCACCCGGAGGACTGACACCCCTCCACTTT | few | . | TRBV12-3/TRBV12-4 | 15 | TRBJ1-6
CAGRGGSDTQYF | TGTGCCGGGCGCGGGGGGTCAGATACGCAGTATTTT | . | TRBD2 | TRBV30 | 12 | TRBJ2-3
CSARDRGRQGEGYTF | TGCAGTGCTAGGGACAGGGGGCGCCAGGGTGAGGGCTACACCTTC | . | TRBD1 | TRBV20-1 | 15 | TRBJ1-2
CASSSGLRSDTEYF | TGTGCCAGCAGTTCAGGACTGAGGTCAGATACGGAGTATTTT | . | . | TRBV12-3/TRBV12-4 | 14 | TRBJ2-3
CATPGQVLETQYF | TGTGCCACCCCGGGACAGGTTTTAGAGACCCAGTACTTC | many | . | TRBV21-1 | 13 | TRBJ2-5
CATSDWTMNTGELFF | TGTGCCACCAGTGACTGGACAATGAACACCGGGGAGCTGTTTTTT | . | . | TRBV24-1 | 15 | TRBJ2-2
CASSYQLARDADTQYF | TGTGCCAGCAGTTATCAACTAGCGCGGGATGCAGATACGCAGTATTTT | many | TRBD2 | TRBV28 | 16 | TRBJ2-3
CASSLSGERGTQYF | TGTGCCAGCAGTTTATCGGGGGAAAGGGGGACCCAGTACTTC | few | . | TRBV27 | 14 | TRBJ2-5
CSAVLLASNEQFF | TGCAGTGCCGTCCTCCTAGCCTCCAATGAGCAGTTCTTC | . | . | TRBV20-1 | 13 | TRBJ2-1
CASSQWDSTYEQYF | TGTGCCAGCAGCCAGTGGGACAGTACCTACGAGCAGTACTTC | many | TRBD1 | TRBV3-1 | 14 | TRBJ2-7
CASSLHQSYGYTF | TGTGCCAGCAGCCTACATCAGTCCTATGGCTACACCTTC | . | . | TRBV7-3 | 13 | TRBJ1-2
CASGTPNEQFF | TGTGCTAGTGGAACTCCGAATGAGCAGTTCTTC | many | . | TRBV12-5 | 11 | TRBJ2-1
CSARRGRANTEAFF | TGCAGTGCTAGGAGGGGGAGGGCGAACACTGAAGCTTTCTTT | . | . | TRBV20-1 | 14 | TRBJ1-1
CASSLRTSWEQYF | TGTGCCAGCAGCCTCCGGACGAGCTGGGAGCAGTACTTC | many | . | TRBV3-1 | 13 | TRBJ2-7
CASSGTNSYNSPLHF | TGCGCCAGCTCCGGGACGAACTCCTATAATTCACCCCTCCACTTT | few | . | TRBV5-1 | 15 | TRBJ1-6
CASSATGIGGELFF | TGTGCCAGCAGCGCTACAGGGATTGGCGGGGAGCTGTTTTTT | few | . | TRBV7-2 | 14 | TRBJ2-2
CASSPAEGGGGYTF | TGTGCCAGCAGCCCAGCTGAAGGGGGGGGCGGCTACACCTTC | . | . | TRBV7-6 | 14 | TRBJ1-2
CASSLIQVNTEAFF | TGTGCCAGCAGCTTAATCCAGGTGAACACTGAAGCTTTCTTT | . | . | TRBV7-2 | 14 | TRBJ1-1
CAWSVSPGDETQYF | TGTGCCTGGAGTGTAAGTCCAGGGGATGAGACCCAGTACTTC | few | . | TRBV30 | 14 | TRBJ2-5
CASSLEATAYGYTF | TGCGCCAGCAGCTTGGAAGCGACAGCCTATGGCTACACCTTC | . | . | TRBV5-1 | 14 | TRBJ1-2
CASSTPGQGGSGANVLTF | TGTGCCAGCAGTACTCCGGGACAGGGGGGATCTGGGGCCAACGTCCTGACTTTC | many | TRBD1 | TRBV6-5 | 18 | TRBJ2-6
CASGSTASGGNNEQFF | TGCGCCAGCGGCTCAACAGCTAGCGGGGGGAATAATGAGCAGTTCTTC | . | TRBD2 | TRBV7-9 | 16 | TRBJ2-1
CASSLRELETQYF | TGTGCCAGCAGTTTAAGAGAGCTGGAGACCCAGTACTTC | . | . | TRBV12-3/TRBV12-4 | 13 | TRBJ2-5
CSARDPLAGVYNEQFF | TGCAGTGCTAGAGACCCACTAGCGGGGGTATACAATGAGCAGTTCTTC | . | TRBD2 | TRBV20-1 | 16 | TRBJ2-1
CAIRDPGQNYEQYF | TGTGCCATCAGGGACCCGGGACAGAACTACGAGCAGTACTTC | many | TRBD1 | TRBV10-3 | 14 | TRBJ2-7
CASRTENYGYTF | TGCGCCAGCCGAACAGAGAACTATGGCTACACCTTC | many | . | TRBV5-1 | 12 | TRBJ1-2
CASSEDRGRVYNEQFF | TGTGCCAGCAGTGAAGACAGGGGGCGCGTCTACAATGAGCAGTTCTTC | many | TRBD1 | TRBV25-1 | 16 | TRBJ2-1
CASSQDRGQPQHF | TGTGCCAGCAGCCAGGACCGGGGGCAGCCCCAGCATTTT | many | . | TRBV4-2 | 13 | TRBJ1-5
CSARGLRGGIAGERSDTQYF | TGCAGTGCTAGAGGCCTCCGTGGTGGAATAGCGGGAGAACGTTCAGATACGCAGTATTTT | few | TRBD2 | TRBV20-1 | 20 | TRBJ2-3
CSARGIGSPLHF | TGCAGTGCTAGAGGGATAGGCTCACCCCTCCACTTT | many | . | TRBV20-1 | 12 | TRBJ1-6
CSVVPMNTEAFF | TGCAGCGTTGTCCCAATGAACACTGAAGCTTTCTTT | . | . | TRBV29-1 | 12 | TRBJ1-1